The clone carrying this T cell receptor beta chain has ten or more counts. The antigen remains unidentified. The read ends 3 residues shy of where the CDR3 ends; the end is completed using the germline J gene. CVID and control samples used equivalent genomic DNA input. Measured with immunoSEQ multiplex PCR; TCRdb has only the in-frame clones, and not every one. This set yields some 45,000 clones and no singletons; the top ten hold about 2.2%. This entry belongs to a study of T cell clonality in common variable immunodeficiency. This CDR3 is built from 13 residues. From germline, CDR1 is SQVTM and CDR2 ANQGSEA. V was clipped by 8 bases and J by 6 bases, with 17 bases between them. Study results and caveats: Repertoire-complication correlations in CVID were limited by patient heterogeneity. Common variable immunodeficiency TCR beta sequences reportedly had fewer deletions and N-nucleotide insertions.

The specimen sequenced was peripheral blood mononuclear cells. The genes are TRBV29-1 and TRBJ2-1; a possible D gene is TRBD2 (5 bases). The source of this sequence is a person aged 18 to 75 in good health. CDR3 sequence: CSSQAENFNEQFF. The sequenced part of the CDR3 DNA is TGCAGCTCCCAAGCGGAGAACTTCAATGAG.